This T cell receptor (beta chain) was retrieved from a study of control samples from healthy donors and cancer patients. Clones were sequenced by immunoSEQ multiplex PCR, and TCRdb holds only the in-frame ones, with some missing. The profile shows approximately 150,000 clones, around nine tenths of them singletons. V lost 4 bases to trimming and J lost 5 bases, with 15 bases between them. Germline V gives CDR1 SGHRS, CDR2 YFSETQ. This CDR3 spans 14 amino acids. The TCR was taken from a middle-aged man with head and neck cancer. This chain connects TRBV5-1 to TRBJ2-5; maybe TRBD1 (8 bases). Material for sequencing was PBMCs. CDR3 sequence (DNA): TGCGCCAGCAGCACAATACAGGGGGGGGAGACCCAGTACTTC. Translation gives CASSTIQGGETQYF.